This is a list of T cell receptor beta chains from one sample in a study of T cell responses to AZD1222 COVID-19 vaccine. Profiling relied on immunoSEQ multiplex PCR, and the TCRdb table lists in-frame clones only, not all of them. The table has approximately 260,000 clones, approximately 95% seen once; the top ten hold roughly 0.51%. The source was peripheral blood, collected on day 0 of AZD1222 vaccination. The receptor set was obtained from an adult in good health. The CDR3 runs from the conserved cysteine through the conserved F or W. The order of the fields is J gene, V gene, D gene, CDR3 DNA, CDR3 protein. The D gene is left open where the match is weak.

TRBJ1-2 | TRBV11-2 | . | TGTGCCAGCAGCCCCGACAGCAACTATGGCTACACCTTC | CASSPDSNYGYTF
TRBJ2-7 | TRBV27 | TRBD2 | TGTGCCAGCAGCCCAAACGGACTAGCGGGGGGGCGCGAGCAGTACTTC | CASSPNGLAGGREQYF
TRBJ2-3 | TRBV7-2 | TRBD2 | TGTGCCAGCAGCTACGGGACTAGCGGGGGGGGTACCGGAGATACGCAGTATTTT | CASSYGTSGGGTGDTQYF
TRBJ1-1 | TRBV2 | . | TGTGCCAGCAGTGAATTCCCCGGGGGGAACACTGAAGCTTTCTTT | CASSEFPGGNTEAFF
TRBJ1-1 | TRBV28 | . | TGTGCCAGCAGTTTAATTTCCAATAATGCTTTCTTT | CASSLISNNAFF
TRBJ2-7 | TRBV4-3 | . | TGCGCCAGCAGCCAAGATTTGGGGTCCGGGGGAGGCTACGAGCAGTACTTC | CASSQDLGSGGGYEQYF
TRBJ2-7 | TRBV10-3 | . | TGTGCCATCAGTGAAGGGGGTCCCTACGAGCAGTACTTC | CAISEGGPYEQYF
TRBJ1-3 | TRBV7-9 | . | TGTGCCAGCAGCCTCCCCAGGGAGGACACCATATATTTT | CASSLPREDTIYF
TRBJ2-2 | TRBV28 | TRBD1 | TGTGCCAGCAGTTATGCCACAGGGGGCACCGGGGAGCTGTTTTTT | CASSYATGGTGELFF
TRBJ2-1 | TRBV7-2 | . | TGTGCCAGCAGTCCCTGGGTCGGAAGCTCCTACAATGAGCAGTTCTTC | CASSPWVGSSYNEQFF